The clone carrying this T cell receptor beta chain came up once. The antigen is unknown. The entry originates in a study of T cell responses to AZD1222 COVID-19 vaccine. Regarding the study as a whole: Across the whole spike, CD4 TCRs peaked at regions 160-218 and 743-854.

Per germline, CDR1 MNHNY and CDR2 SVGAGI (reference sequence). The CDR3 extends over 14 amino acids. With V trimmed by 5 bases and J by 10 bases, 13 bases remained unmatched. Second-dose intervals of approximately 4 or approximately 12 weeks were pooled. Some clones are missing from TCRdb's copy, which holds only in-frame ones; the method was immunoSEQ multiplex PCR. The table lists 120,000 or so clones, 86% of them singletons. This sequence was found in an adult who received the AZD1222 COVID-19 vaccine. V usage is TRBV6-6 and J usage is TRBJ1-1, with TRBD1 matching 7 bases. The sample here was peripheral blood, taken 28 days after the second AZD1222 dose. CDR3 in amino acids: CASSTTGEYRGAFF. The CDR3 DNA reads TGTGCCAGCAGTACCACAGGGGAATATAGGGGAGCTTTCTTT.